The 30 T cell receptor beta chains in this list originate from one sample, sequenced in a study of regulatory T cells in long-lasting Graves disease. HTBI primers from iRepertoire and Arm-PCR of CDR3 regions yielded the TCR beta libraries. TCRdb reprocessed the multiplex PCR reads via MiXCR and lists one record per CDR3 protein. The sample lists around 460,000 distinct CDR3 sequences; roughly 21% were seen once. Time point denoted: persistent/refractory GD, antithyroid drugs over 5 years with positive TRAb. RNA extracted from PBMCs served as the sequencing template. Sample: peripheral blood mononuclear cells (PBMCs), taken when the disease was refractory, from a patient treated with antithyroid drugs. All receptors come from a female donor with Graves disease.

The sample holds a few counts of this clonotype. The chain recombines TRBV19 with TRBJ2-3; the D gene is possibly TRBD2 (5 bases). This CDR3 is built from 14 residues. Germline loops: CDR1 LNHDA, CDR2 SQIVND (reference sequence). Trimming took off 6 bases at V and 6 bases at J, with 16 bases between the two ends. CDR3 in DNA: TGTGCCAGTAGACTAAGAGGGTCCATGGATACGCAGTATTTT. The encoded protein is CASRLRGSMDTQYF.

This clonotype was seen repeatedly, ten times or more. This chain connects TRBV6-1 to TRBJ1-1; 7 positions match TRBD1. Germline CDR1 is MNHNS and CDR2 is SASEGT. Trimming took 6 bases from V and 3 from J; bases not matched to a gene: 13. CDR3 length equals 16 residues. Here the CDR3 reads CASSPNGGRGDTEAFF. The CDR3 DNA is TGTGCCAGCAGCCCAAATGGGGGCAGGGGGGACACTGAAGCTTTCTTT.

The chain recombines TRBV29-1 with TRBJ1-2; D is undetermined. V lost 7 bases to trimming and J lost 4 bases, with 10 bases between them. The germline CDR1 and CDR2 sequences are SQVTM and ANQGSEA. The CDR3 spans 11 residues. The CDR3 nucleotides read TGCAGCGCCTTAGCAGGCTATGGCTACACCTTC. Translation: CSALAGYGYTF.

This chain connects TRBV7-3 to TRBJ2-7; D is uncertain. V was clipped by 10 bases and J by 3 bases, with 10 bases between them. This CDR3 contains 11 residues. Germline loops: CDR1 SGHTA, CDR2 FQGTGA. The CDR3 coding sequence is TGTGCCATCGAAGAACGCTACGAGCAGTACTTC. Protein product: CAIEERYEQYF.

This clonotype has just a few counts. DNA of the CDR3: TGTGCCAGCAGTTTAAGGGGCCAAGCTTTCTTT. Translated: CASSLRGQAFF. The V call is TRBV28, the J call TRBJ1-1, with TRBD1 as a possible D gene (5 bases). CDR1 is MDHEN, CDR2 SYDVKM, per germline. Deletions cut 2 bases from V and 9 bases from J, with 7 bases between. This CDR3 comprises 11 residues.

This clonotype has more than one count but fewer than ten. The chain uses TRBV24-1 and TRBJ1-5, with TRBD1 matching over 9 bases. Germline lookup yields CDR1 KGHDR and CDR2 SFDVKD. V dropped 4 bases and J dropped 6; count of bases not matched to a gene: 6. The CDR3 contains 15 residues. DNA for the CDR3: TGTGCCACCAGTGAGTGGACAGGGGAGGGTCAGCCCCAGCATTTT. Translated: CATSEWTGEGQPQHF.

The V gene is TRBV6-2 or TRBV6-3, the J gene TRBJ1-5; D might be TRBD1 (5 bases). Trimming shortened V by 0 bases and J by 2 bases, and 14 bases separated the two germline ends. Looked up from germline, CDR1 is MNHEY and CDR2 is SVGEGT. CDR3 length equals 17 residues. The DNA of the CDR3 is TGTGCCAGCAGTTACTCTGAATTTTTGGGGGGCAATCAGCCCCAGCATTTT. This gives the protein CASSYSEFLGGNQPQHF.

CDR3 bases: TGTGCCAGCAGCTTAGCGTCCTTTTCCGGGACTAGCGACCAAGAGACCCAGTACTTC. It translates to CASSLASFSGTSDQETQYF. This chain links TRBV7-9 with TRBJ2-5; 10 bases map to TRBD2. V dropped 0 bases and J dropped 0; count of bases not matched to a gene: 10. In germline, CDR1 is SEHNR, CDR2 FQNEAQ (reference sequence). This CDR3 is 19 amino acids long.

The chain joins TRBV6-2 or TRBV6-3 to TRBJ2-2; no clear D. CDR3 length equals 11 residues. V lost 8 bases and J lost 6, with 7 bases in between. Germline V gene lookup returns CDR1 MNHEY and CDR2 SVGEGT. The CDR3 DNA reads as TGTGCCAGCGGGGTATCCGGGGAGCTGTTTTTT. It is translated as CASGVSGELFF.

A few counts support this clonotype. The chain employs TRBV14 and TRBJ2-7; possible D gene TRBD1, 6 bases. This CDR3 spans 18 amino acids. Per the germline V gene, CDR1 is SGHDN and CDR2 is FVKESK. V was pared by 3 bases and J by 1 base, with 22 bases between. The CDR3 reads CASSHLTKELQGSYEQYF. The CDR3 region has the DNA TGTGCCAGCAGCCACTTAACCAAGGAACTACAGGGTTCCTACGAGCAGTACTTC.

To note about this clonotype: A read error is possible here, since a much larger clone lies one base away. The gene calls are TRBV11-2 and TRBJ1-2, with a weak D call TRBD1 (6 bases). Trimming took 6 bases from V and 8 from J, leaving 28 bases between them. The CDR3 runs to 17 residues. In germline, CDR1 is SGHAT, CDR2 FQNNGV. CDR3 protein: CASRDRQAKAMRGGYTF. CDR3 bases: TGTGCCAGCAGAGATCGACAGGCCAAGGCGATGAGGGGCGGCTACACCTTC.

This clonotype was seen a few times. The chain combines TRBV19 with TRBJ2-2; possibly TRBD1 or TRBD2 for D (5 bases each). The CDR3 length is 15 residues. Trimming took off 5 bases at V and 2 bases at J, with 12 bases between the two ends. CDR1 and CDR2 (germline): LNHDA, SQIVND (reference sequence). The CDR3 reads CASSEGTANTGELFF. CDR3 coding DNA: TGTGCCAGTAGTGAGGGGACGGCTAACACCGGGGAGCTGTTTTTT. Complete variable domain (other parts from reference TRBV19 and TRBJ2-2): DGGITQSPKYLFRKEGQNVTLSCEQNLNHDAMYWYRQDPGQGLRLIYYSQIVNDFQKGDIAEGYSVSREKKESFPLTVTSAQKNPTAFYLCASSEGTANTGELFFGEGSRLTVL.

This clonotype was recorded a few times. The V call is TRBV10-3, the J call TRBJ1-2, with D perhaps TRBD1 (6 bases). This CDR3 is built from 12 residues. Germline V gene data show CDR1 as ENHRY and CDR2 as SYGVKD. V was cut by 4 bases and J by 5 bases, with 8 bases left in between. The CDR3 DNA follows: TGTGCCATCAGTGGCCAGGGGTATGGCTACACCTTC. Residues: CAISGQGYGYTF.

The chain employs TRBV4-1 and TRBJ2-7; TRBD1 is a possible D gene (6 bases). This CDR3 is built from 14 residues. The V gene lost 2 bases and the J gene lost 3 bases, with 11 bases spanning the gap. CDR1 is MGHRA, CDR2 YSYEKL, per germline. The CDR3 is CASSQPLQGYEQYF. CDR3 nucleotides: TGCGCCAGCAGCCAACCGCTACAGGGCTACGAGCAGTACTTC.

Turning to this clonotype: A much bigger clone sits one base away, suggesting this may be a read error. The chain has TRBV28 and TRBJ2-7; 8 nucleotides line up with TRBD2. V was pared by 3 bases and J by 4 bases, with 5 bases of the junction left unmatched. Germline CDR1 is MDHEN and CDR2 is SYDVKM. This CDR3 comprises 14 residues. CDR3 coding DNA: TGTGCCAGCAGTTTTTCAGCGGGAGAGTACGAGCAGTACTTC. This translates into CASSFSAGEYEQYF.

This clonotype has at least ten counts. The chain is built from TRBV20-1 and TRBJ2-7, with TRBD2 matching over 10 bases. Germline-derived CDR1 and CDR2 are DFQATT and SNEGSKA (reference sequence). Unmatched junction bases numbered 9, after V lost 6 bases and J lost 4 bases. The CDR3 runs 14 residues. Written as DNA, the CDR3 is TGCAGTGCAATCCTCGGGACTAGCGTTTACGAGCAGTACTTC. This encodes CSAILGTSVYEQYF.

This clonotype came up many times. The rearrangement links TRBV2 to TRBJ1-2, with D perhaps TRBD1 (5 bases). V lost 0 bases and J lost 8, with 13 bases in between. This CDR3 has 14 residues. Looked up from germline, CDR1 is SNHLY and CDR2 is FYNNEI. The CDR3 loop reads CASSEALGGEGYTF. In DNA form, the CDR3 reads TGTGCCAGCAGTGAAGCGCTGGGGGGGGAAGGCTACACCTTC.

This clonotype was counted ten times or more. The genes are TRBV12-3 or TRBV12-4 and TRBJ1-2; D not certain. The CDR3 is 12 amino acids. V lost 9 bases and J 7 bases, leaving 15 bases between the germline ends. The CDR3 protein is CASSSVLVGYTF. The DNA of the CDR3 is TGTGCCAGTTCCTCCGTTTTGGTTGGCTACACCTTC.

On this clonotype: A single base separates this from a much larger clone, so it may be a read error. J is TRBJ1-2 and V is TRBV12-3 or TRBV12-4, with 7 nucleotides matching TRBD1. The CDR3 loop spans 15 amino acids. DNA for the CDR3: TGTGCCAGCAGTTTGAGGGACAGAATAGGTGGTGGCTACGCCTTC. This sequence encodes CASSLRDRIGGGYAF.

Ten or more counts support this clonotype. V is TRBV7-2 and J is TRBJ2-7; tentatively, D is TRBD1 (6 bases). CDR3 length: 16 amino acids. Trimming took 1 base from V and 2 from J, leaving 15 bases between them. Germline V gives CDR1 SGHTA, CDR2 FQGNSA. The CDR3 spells CASSLGAGTNTYEQYF. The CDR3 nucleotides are TGTGCCAGCAGCTTAGGGGCCGGGACAAACACCTACGAGCAGTACTTC.

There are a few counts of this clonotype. Here the CDR3 reads CASSAGTSGYEQYF. CDR3 bases: TGTGCCAGCAGCGCCGGGACTAGCGGCTACGAGCAGTACTTC. V and J are TRBV9 and TRBJ2-7; 11 bases map to TRBD2. With 3 bases clipped from V and 3 bases from J, the junction kept 2 bases outside the gene matches. The CDR3 covers 14 residues. The germline V gene has CDR1 SGDLS and CDR2 YYNGEE.

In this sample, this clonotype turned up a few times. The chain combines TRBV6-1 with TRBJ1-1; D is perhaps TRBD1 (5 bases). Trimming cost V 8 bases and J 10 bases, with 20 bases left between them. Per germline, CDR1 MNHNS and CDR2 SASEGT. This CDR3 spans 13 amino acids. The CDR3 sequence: CASSTAGASRAFF. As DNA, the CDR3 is TGTGCCAGCTCGACAGCGGGAGCGAGTAGAGCTTTCTTT.

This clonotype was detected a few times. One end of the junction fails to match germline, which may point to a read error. CDR3: CASSFLNTGAFF. CDR3 nucleotide sequence: TGTGCCAGTAGCTTCCTGAACACTGGAGCTTTCTTT. V and J are TRBV19 and TRBJ1-1; D remains unclear. Germline V gene data show CDR1 as LNHDA and CDR2 as SQIVND (reference sequence). This CDR3 has 12 residues. Combining the CDR3 with reference TRBV19 and TRBJ1-1 gives the whole variable domain DGGITQSPKYLFRKEGQNVTLSCEQNLNHDAMYWYRQDPGQGLRLIYYSQIVNDFQKGDIAEGYSVSREKKESFPLTVTSAQKNPTAFYLCASSFLNTGAFFGQGTRLTVV.

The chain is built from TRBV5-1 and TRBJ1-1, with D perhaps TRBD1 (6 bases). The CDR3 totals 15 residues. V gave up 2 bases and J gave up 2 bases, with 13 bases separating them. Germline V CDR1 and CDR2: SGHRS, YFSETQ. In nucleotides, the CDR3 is TGCGCCAGCAGCTTCACAGGGATAGTTAACACTGAAGCTTTCTTT. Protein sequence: CASSFTGIVNTEAFF.

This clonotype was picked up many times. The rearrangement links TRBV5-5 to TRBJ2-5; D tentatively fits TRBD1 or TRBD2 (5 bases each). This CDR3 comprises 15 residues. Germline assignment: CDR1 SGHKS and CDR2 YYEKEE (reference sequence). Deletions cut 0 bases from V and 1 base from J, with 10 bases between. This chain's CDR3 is CASSLAGDPQETQYF. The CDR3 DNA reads TGTGCCAGCAGCTTGGCCGGGGACCCCCAAGAGACCCAGTACTTC.

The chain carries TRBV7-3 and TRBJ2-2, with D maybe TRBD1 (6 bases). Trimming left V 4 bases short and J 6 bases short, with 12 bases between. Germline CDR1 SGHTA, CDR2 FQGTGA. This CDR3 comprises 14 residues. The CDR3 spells CASSSTGWAGELFF. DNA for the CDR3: TGTGCCAGCAGCTCAACAGGGTGGGCCGGGGAGCTGTTTTTT.

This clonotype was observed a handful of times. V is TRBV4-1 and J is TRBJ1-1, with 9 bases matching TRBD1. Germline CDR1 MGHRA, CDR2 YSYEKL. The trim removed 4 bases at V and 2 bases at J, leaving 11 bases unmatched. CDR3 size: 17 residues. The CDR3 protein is CASSRRTGAWGNTEAFF. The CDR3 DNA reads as TGCGCCAGCAGCCGCCGGACAGGGGCGTGGGGAAACACTGAAGCTTTCTTT.

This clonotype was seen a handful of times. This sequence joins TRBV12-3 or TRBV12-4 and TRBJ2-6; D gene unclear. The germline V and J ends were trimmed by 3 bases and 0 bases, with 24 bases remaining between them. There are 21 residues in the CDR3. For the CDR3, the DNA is TGTGCCAGCAGTTTTATTATCGGCCGGTTCCTCTCCAACTCTGGGGCCAACGTCCTGACTTTC. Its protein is CASSFIIGRFLSNSGANVLTF.

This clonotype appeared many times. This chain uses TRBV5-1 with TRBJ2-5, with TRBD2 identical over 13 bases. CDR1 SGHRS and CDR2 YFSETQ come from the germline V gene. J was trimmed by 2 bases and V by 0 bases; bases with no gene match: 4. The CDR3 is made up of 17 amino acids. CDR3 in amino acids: CASSLGQGLAGQETQYF. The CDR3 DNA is TGCGCCAGCAGCTTGGGTCAGGGACTAGCGGGACAAGAGACCCAGTACTTC.

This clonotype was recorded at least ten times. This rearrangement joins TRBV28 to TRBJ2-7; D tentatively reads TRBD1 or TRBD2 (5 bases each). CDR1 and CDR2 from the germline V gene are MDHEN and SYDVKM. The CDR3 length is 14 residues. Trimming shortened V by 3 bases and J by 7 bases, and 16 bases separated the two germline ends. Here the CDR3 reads CASSFGTLSDEQYF. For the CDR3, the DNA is TGTGCCAGCAGTTTCGGGACGCTGAGTGATGAGCAGTACTTC.